The T cell receptor beta chain under discussion was sequenced for a study of metastatic and nonmetastatic thyroid tumors. Study-level background: Both malignant and benign thyroid patients supplied peripheral blood and tumor or nodule tissue samples, across which the repertoires of these patients were then compared.

Comments on this clone: The sample carries other DNA sequences with the same CDR3.

Every patient underwent thyroid surgery untreated. TCRdb reanalyzed the PCR reads via MiXCR. The sample contains approximately 90,000 clones, roughly 13% of which appear only once. The CDR3 is made up of 17 amino acids. V was cut by 6 bases and J by 4 bases, with 22 bases left in between. CDR1 is DFQATT and CDR2 is SNEGSKA in the germline V gene (reference sequence). This sequence originates from a female donor with papillary thyroid cancer or a benign thyroid nodule (not recorded which). Some clones in this sample may be carry-over from other donors' samples. The sample was blood. The chain uses TRBV20-1 and TRBJ2-6; no clear D. Written as DNA, the CDR3 is TGCAGTGCAACCCCCTTCGTGGCCGACTCCGGGGCCAACGTCCTGACTTTC. Its translation: CSATPFVADSGANVLTF.